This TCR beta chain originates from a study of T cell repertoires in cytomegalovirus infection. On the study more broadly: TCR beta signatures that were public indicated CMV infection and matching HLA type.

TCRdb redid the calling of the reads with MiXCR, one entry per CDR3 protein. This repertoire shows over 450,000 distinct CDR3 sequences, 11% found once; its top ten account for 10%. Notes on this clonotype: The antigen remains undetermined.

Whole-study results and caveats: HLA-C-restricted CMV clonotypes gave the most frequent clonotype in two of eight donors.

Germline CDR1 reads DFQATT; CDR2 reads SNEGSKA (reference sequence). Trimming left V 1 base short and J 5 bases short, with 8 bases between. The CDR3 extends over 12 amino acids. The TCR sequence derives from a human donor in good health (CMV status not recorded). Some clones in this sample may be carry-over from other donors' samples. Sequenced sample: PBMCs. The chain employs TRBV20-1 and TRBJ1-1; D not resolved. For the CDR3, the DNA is TGCAGTGCTAGAGGTCATTGGACTGAAGCTTTCTTT. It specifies CSARGHWTEAFF.